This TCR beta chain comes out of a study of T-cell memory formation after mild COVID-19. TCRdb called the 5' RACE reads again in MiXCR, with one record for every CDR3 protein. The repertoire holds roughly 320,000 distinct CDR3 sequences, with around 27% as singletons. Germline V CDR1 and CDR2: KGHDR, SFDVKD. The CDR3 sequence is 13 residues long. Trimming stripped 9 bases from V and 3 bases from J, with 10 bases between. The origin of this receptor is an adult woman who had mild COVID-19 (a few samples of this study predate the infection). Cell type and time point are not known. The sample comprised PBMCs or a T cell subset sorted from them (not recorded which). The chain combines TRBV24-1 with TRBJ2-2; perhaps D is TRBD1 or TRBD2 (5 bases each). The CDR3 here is CATLGTDTGELFF. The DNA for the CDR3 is TGTGCCACCCTCGGGACGGACACCGGGGAGCTGTTTTTT.